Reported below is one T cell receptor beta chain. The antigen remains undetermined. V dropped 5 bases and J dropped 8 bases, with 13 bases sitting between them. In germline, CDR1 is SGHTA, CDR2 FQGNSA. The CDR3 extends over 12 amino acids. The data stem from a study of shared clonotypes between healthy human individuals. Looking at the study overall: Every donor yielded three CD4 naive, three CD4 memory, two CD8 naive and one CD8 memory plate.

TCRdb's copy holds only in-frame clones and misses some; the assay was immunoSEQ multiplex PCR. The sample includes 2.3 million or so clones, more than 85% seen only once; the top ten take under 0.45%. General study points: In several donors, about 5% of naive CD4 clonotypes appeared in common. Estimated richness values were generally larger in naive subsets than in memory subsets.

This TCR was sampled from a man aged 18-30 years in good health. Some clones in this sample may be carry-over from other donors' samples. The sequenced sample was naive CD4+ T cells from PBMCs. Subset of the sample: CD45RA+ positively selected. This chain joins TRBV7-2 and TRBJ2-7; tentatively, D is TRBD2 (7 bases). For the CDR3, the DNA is TGTGCCAGCAGCATGGACAGCGGGAAGCAGTACTTC. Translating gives CASSMDSGKQYF.